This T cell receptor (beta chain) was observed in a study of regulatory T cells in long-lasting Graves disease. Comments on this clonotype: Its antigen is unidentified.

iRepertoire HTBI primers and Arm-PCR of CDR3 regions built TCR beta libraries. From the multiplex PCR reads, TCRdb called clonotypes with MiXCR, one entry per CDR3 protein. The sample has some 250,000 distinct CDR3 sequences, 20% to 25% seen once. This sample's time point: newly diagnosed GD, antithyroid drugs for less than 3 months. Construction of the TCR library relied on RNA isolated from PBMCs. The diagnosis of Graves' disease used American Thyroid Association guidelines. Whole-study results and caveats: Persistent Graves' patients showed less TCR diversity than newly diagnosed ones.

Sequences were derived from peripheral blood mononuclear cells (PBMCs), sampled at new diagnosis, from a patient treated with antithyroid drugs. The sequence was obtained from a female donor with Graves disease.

The chain's CDR3 is CASSSDGQNTEAFF. In DNA form, the CDR3 reads TGTGCCAGCAGCTCGGACGGCCAGAACACTGAAGCTTTCTTT. This chain joins TRBV7-2 and TRBJ1-1; D uncertain. Trimming took off 4 bases at V and 1 base at J, with 10 bases between the two ends. This CDR3 has 14 amino acids. Germline V gives CDR1 SGHTA, CDR2 FQGNSA.